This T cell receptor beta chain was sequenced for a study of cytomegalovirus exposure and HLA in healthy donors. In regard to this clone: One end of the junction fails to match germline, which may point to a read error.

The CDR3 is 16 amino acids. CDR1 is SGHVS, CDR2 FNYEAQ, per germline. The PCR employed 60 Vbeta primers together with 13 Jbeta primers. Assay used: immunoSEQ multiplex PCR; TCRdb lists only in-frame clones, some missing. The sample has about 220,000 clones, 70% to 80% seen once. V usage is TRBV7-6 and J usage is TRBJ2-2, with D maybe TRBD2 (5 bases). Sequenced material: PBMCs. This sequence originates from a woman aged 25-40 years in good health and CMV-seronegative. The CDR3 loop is CASSLVIRGYTEELFF. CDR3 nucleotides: TGTGCCAGCAGCTTAGTTATTCGGGGTTACACCGAGGAGCTGTTTTTT.